This T cell receptor beta chain was recovered during a study of T cell responses to AZD1222 COVID-19 vaccine. Study-level points and caveats: None of the repertoires were sampled until the peak T cell response had passed. Females made up more of the donors, who were largely white British, and clonal diversity may have come out too low. Spike-specific TCR breadth rose after two AZD1222 doses, and depth rose as well.

Produced via immunoSEQ multiplex PCR; TCRdb's table is partial and in-frame only. The sample lists about 100,000 clones; around 94% were seen once. CDR3 length: 14 residues. The germline CDR1 and CDR2 sequences are MNHEY and SVGAGI. V was trimmed by 8 bases and J by 0 bases, leaving 12 bases between them. With regard to this clone: The antigen remains undetermined.

V gene TRBV6-5 combines with J gene TRBJ2-3; D could derive from TRBD1 or TRBD2 (5 bases each). The sample in question was peripheral blood, obtained on day 0 of AZD1222 vaccination. The TCR originated in an adult in good health. CDR3 bases: TGTGCCAGCCGGGACCAGGTGAGCACAGATACGCAGTATTTT. This sequence encodes CASRDQVSTDTQYF.